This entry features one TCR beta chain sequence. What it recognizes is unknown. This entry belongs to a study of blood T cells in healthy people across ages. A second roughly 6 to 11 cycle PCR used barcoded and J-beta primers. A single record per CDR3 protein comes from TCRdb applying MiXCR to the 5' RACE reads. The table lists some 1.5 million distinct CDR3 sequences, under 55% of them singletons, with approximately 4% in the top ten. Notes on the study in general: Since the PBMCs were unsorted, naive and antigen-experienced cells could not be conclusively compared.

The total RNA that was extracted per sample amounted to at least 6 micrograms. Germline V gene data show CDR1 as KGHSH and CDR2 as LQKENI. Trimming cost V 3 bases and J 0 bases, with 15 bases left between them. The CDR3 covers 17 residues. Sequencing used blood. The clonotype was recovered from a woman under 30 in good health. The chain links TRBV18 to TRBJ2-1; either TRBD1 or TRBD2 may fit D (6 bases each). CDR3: CASSPLPGASSYNEQFF. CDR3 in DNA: TGTGCCAGCTCACCCCTTCCGGGGGCCAGCTCCTACAATGAGCAGTTCTTC.